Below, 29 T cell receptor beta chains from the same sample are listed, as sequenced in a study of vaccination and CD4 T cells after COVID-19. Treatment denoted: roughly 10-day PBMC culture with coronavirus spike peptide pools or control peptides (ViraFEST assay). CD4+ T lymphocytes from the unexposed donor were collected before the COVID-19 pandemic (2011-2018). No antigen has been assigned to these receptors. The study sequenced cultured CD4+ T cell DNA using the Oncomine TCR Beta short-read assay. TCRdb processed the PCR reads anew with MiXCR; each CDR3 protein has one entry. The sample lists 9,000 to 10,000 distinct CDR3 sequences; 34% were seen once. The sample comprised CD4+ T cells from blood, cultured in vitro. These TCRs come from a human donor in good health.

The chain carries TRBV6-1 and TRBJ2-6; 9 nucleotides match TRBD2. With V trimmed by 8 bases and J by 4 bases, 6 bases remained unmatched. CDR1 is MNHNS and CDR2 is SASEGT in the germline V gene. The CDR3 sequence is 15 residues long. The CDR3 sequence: CASETSGGGANVLTF. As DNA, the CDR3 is TGTGCCAGCGAGACTAGCGGAGGCGGGGCCAACGTCCTGACTTTC.

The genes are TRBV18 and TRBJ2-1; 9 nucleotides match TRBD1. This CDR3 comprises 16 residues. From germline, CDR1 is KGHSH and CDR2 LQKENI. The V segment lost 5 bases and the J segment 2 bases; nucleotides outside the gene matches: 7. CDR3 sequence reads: CASSSVRDRAYNEQFF. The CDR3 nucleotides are TGTGCCAGCTCATCCGTCAGGGACAGGGCCTACAATGAGCAGTTCTTC.

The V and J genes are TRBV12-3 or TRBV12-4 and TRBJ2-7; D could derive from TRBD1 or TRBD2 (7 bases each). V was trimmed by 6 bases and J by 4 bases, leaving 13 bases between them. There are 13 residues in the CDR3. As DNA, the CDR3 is TGTGCCAGCAGGAGGCAGGGGGGGTACGAGCAGTACTTC. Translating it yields CASRRQGGYEQYF.

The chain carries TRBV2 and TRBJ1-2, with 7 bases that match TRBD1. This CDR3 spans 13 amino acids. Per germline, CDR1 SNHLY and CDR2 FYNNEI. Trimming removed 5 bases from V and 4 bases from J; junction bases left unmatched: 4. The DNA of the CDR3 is TGTGCCAGCAGTCCGGGACAGCTCTATGGCTACACCTTC. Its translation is CASSPGQLYGYTF. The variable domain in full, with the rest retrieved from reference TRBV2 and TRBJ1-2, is EPEVTQTPSHQVTQMGQEVILRCVPISNHLYFYWYRQILGQKVEFLVSFYNNEISEKSEIFDDQFSVERPDGSNFTLKIRSTKLEDSAMYFCASSPGQLYGYTFGSGTRLTVV.

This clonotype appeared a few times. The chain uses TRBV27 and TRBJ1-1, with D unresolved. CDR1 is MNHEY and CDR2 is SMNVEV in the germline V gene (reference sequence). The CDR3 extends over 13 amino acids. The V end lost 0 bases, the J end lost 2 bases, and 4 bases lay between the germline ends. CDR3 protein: CASSLSRNTEAFF. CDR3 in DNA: TGTGCCAGCAGTTTATCGAGAAACACTGAAGCTTTCTTT.

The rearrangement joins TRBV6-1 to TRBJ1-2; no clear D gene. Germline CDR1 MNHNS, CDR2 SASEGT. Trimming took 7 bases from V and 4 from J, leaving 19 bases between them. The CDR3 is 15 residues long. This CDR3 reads CASTQQPTGFYGYTF. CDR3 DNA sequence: TGTGCCAGCACCCAACAGCCGACTGGTTTCTATGGCTACACCTTC.

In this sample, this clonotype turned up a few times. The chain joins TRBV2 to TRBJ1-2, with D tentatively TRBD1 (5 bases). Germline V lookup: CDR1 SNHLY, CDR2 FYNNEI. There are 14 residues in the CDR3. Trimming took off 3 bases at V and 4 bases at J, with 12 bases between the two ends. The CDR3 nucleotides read TGTGCCAGCAGTGAGGGGGGGATTCTCTATGGCTACACCTTC. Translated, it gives CASSEGGILYGYTF. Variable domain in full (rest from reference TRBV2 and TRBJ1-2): EPEVTQTPSHQVTQMGQEVILRCVPISNHLYFYWYRQILGQKVEFLVSFYNNEISEKSEIFDDQFSVERPDGSNFTLKIRSTKLEDSAMYFCASSEGGILYGYTFGSGTRLTVV.

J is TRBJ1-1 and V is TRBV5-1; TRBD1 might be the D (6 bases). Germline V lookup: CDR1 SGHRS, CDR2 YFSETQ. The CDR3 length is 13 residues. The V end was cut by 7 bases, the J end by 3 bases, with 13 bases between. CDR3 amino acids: CASAEGGDTEAFF. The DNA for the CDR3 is TGCGCCAGCGCCGAAGGGGGGGACACTGAAGCTTTCTTT.

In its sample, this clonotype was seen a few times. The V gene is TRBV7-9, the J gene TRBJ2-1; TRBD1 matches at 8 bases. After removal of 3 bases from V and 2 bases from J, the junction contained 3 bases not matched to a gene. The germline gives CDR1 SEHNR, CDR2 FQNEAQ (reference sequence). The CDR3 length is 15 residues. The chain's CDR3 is CASSFGQGPYNEQFF. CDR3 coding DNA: TGTGCCAGCAGCTTCGGACAGGGCCCCTACAATGAGCAGTTCTTC.

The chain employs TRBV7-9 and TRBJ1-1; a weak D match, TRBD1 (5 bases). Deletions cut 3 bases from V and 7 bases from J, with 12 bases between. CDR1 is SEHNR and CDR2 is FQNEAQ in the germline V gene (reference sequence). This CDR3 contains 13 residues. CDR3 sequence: CASSFETAREAFF. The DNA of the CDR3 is TGTGCCAGCAGCTTTGAGACAGCGCGTGAAGCTTTCTTT.

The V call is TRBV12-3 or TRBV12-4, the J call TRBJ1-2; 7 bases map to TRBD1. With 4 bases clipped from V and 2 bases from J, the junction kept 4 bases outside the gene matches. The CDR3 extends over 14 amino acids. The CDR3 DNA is TGTGCCAGCAGTTCCGGGACAGCAAACTATGGCTACACCTTC. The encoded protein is CASSSGTANYGYTF.

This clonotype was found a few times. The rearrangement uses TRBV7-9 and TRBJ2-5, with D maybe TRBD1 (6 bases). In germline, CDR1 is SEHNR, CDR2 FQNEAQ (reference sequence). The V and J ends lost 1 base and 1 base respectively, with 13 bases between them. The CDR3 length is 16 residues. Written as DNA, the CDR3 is TGTGCCAGCAGCTTAGAAGGACAGAAATTCCAAGAGACCCAGTACTTC. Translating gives CASSLEGQKFQETQYF.

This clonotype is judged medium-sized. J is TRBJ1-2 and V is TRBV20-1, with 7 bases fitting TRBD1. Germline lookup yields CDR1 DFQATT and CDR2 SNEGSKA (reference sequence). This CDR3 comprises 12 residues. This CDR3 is CGAGTANYGYTF. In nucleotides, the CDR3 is TGCGGAGCCGGGACAGCAAACTATGGCTACACCTTC.

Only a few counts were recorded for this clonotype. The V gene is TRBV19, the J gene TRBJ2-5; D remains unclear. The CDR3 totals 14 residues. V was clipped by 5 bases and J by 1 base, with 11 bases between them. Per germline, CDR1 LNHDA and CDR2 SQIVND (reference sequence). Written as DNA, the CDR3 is TGTGCCAGTAGTGGCCGATCCTTCCAAGAGACCCAGTACTTC. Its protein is CASSGRSFQETQYF.

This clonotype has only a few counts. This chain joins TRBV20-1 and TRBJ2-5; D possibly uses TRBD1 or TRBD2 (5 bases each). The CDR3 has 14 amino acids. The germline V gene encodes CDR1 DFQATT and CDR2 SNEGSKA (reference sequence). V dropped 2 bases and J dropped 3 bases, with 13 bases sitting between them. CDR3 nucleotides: TGCAGTGCTAGAACCGGGACGGAAGAAGAGACCCAGTACTTC. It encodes CSARTGTEEETQYF.

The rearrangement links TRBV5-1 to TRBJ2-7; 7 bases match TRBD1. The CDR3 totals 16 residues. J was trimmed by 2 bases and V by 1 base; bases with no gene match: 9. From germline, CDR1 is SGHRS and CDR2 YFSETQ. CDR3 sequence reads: CASSLFLDRVAYEQYF. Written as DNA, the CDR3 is TGCGCCAGCAGCTTGTTCCTAGACAGGGTGGCCTACGAGCAGTACTTC.

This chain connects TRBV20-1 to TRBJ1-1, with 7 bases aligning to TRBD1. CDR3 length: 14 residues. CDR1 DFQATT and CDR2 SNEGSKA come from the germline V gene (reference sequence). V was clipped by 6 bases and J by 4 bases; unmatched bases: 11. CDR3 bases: TGCAGTGCCTTAAAAGGACAGGCAGGCACTGAAGCTTTCTTT. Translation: CSALKGQAGTEAFF.

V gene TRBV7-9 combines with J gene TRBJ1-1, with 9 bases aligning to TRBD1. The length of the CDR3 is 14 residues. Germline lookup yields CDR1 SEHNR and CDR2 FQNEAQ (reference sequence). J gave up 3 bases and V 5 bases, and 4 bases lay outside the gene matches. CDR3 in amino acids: CASSKQGAHTEAFF. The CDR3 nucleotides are TGTGCCAGCAGCAAACAGGGGGCCCACACTGAAGCTTTCTTT.

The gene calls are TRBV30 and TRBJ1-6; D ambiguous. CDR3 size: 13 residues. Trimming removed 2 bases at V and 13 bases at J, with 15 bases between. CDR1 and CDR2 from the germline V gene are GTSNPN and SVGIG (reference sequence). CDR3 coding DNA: TGTGCCTGGAGTTTGAACGGGCTGGAGCCCCTCCACTTT. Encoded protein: CAWSLNGLEPLHF.

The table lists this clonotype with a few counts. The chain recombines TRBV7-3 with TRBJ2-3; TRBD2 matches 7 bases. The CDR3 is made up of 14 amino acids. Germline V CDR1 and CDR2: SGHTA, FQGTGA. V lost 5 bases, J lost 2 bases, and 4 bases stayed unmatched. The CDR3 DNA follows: TGTGCCAGCAGCCCCGGGGGGACCACAGATACGCAGTATTTT. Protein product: CASSPGGTTDTQYF.

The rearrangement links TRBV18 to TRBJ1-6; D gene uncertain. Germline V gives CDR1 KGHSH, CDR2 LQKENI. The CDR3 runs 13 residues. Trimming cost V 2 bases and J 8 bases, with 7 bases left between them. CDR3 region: CASSPGQYSPLHF. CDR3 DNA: TGTGCCAGCTCACCAGGCCAGTATTCACCCCTCCACTTT. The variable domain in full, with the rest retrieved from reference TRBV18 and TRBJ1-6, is NAGVMQNPRHLVRRRGQEARLRCSPMKGHSHVYWYRQLPEEGLKFMVYLQKENIIDESGMPKERFSAEFPKEGPSILRIQQVVRGDSAAYFCASSPGQYSPLHFGNGTRLTVT.

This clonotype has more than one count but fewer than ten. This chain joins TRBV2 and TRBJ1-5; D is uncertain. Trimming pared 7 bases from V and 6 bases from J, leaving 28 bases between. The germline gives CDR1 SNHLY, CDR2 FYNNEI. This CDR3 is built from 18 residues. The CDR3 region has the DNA TGTGCCAGCAACCGAGGGATCGCAGGAACTGAACTTGGTCAGCCCCAGCATTTT. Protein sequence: CASNRGIAGTELGQPQHF.

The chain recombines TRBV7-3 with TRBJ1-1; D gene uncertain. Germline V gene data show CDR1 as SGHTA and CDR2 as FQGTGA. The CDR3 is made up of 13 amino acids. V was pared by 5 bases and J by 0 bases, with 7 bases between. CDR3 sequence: CASSPGMNTEAFF. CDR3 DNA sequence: TGTGCCAGCAGCCCTGGGATGAACACTGAAGCTTTCTTT.

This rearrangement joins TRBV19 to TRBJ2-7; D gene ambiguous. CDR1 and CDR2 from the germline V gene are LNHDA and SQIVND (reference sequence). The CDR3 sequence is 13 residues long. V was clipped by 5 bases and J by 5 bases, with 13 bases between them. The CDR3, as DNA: TGTGCCAGTAGTTTGATGGAGTTTCACGAGCAGTACTTC. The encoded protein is CASSLMEFHEQYF.

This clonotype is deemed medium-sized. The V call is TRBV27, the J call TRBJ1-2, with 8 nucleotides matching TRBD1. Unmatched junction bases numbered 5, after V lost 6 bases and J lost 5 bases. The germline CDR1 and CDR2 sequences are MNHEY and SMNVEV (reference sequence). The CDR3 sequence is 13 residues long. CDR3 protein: CASRLQGAYGYTF. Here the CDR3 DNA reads TGTGCCAGCAGGTTGCAGGGGGCTTATGGCTACACCTTC.

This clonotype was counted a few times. The CDR3 protein is CASSYGTDGNTIYF. CDR3 sequence (DNA): TGTGCCAGCAGTTACGGGACAGACGGAAACACCATATATTTT. This chain uses TRBV6-5 with TRBJ1-3; TRBD1 matches at 7 bases. Losses at the gene ends were 2 bases for V and 4 bases for J; bases not matched to a gene: 2. CDR1 and CDR2 from the germline V gene are MNHEY and SVGAGI. This CDR3 is 14 amino acids long.

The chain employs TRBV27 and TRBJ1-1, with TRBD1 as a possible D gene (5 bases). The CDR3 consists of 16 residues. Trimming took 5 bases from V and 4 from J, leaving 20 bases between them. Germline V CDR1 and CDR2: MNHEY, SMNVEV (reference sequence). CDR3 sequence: CASSTPGHGAFTEAFF. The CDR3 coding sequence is TGTGCCAGCAGTACCCCTGGACACGGGGCATTCACTGAAGCTTTCTTT.

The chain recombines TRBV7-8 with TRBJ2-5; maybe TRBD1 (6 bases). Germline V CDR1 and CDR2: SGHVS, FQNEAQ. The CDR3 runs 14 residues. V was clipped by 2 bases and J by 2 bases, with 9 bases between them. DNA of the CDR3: TGTGCCAGCAGCTTAAATAGGGGGCAAGAGACCCAGTACTTC. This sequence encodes CASSLNRGQETQYF.

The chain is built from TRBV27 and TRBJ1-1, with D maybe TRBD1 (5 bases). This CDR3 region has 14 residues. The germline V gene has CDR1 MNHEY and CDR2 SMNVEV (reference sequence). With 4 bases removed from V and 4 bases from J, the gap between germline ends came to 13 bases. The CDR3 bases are TGTGCCAGCAGTTCCCCGGGGGGGGGCACTGAAGCTTTCTTT. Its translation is CASSSPGGGTEAFF.